The next 19 T cell receptor beta chains were all read from a single sample in a study of identical twins (dated by TCRdb to the mid-2010s). Library creation used 5' RACE. TCRdb shows the sequencer as Illumina HiSeq 2000. The raw public data were reprocessed by TCRdb itself: fastp quality trimming at Q25, MiXCR clonotype calling, in-frame beta chains only. When rows share a CDR3 protein, they turn into one entry using the most common DNA and genes. The sample table holds around 960,000 distinct CDR3 sequences, of which roughly an eighth were seen once. Around 1.6% of the sample is taken by the ten largest. The same data also went into a second study, on yellow fever vaccine responses in identical twins.

The sequencing sample was made of PBMCs. The source is a woman between 18 and 29 years old in good health.

The chain uses TRBV5-1 and TRBJ2-7; TRBD1 is a possible D gene (6 bases). V was pared by 0 bases and J by 4 bases, with 32 bases between. CDR3 length equals 21 residues. Germline CDR1 and CDR2: SGHRS and YFSETQ. CDR3 residues: CASSLVPYDDRGSLPTYEQYV. As DNA, the CDR3 is TGCGCCAGCAGCTTGGTGCCCTACGATGATAGGGGGTCACTCCCGACTTACGAGCAGTACGTC.

The sample holds a few counts of this clonotype. The rearrangement links TRBV11-3 to TRBJ2-7, with 9 bases that match TRBD1. Trimming cost V 3 bases and J 1 base; bases outside gene matches: 7. This CDR3 contains 16 residues. Per germline, CDR1 SGHNT and CDR2 YENEEA. The CDR3 DNA follows: TGTGCCAGCAGCTTTACAGGGGGCCTATCGTCCTACGAGCAGTACTTC. Its translation is CASSFTGGLSSYEQYF.

A few counts support this clonotype. This chain links TRBV20-1 with TRBJ2-7, with D perhaps assigned TRBD1 or TRBD2 (6 bases each). The V gene lost 4 bases and the J gene lost 0 bases, with 13 bases spanning the gap. The CDR3 covers 14 residues. Germline V CDR1 and CDR2: DFQATT, SNEGSKA (reference sequence). The CDR3 DNA is TGCAGTGCTACCGGGTGGGGGGCCTCCTACGAGCAGTACTTC. This encodes CSATGWGASYEQYF.

This clonotype was detected many times. The DNA of the CDR3 is TGCGCCAGCAGCCAAGGACAAACTGCGAGCGGGGTAGAGACCCAGTACTTC. It translates to CASSQGQTASGVETQYF. This sequence joins TRBV4-1 and TRBJ2-5; 7 positions match TRBD2. The trim removed 1 base at V and 4 bases at J, leaving 12 bases unmatched. The CDR3 runs to 17 residues. Per germline, CDR1 MGHRA and CDR2 YSYEKL.

The table lists this clonotype with a few counts. The chain is built from TRBV5-1 and TRBJ2-3, with no clear D. This CDR3 has 16 residues. In germline, CDR1 is SGHRS, CDR2 YFSETQ. Deletions cut 0 bases from V and 2 bases from J, with 13 bases between. Here the CDR3 DNA reads TGCGCCAGCAGCTTGGGTGGGGTGCTTAACACAGATACGCAGTATTTT. Translated: CASSLGGVLNTDTQYF.

The V call is TRBV28, the J call TRBJ2-7; a weak D match, TRBD1 (5 bases). Germline CDR1 reads MDHEN; CDR2 reads SYDVKM. V was shortened by 4 bases and J by 3 bases, with 10 bases between the two germline ends. The CDR3 contains 13 residues. This CDR3 is CASSSNRLYEQYV. In nucleotides, the CDR3 is TGTGCCAGCAGTTCAAACAGGCTCTACGAGCAGTACGTC.

Many counts were recorded for this clonotype. The rearrangement links TRBV20-1 to TRBJ2-2; no clear D. Germline V CDR1 and CDR2: DFQATT, SNEGSKA (reference sequence). Trimming stripped 0 bases from V and 2 bases from J, with 4 bases between. The CDR3 is made up of 13 amino acids. This CDR3 is CSARERNTGELFF. The CDR3 DNA is TGCAGTGCTAGAGAACGCAACACCGGGGAGCTGTTTTTT.

The chain uses TRBV10-3 and TRBJ2-1, with 10 bases fitting TRBD2. The CDR3 runs 15 residues. Germline CDR1 reads ENHRY; CDR2 reads SYGVKD. V lost 5 bases and J lost 5; bases outside the gene matches: 6. The CDR3 DNA reads TGTGCCATCAGTCCGGGACTAGCGAATAACAATGAGCAGTTCTTC. Residues: CAISPGLANNNEQFF.

This chain links TRBV3-1 with TRBJ2-5; D is ambiguous. This CDR3 has 15 amino acids. V lost 2 bases and J 4 bases, leaving 14 bases between the germline ends. Germline loops: CDR1 LGHDT, CDR2 YNNKEL (reference sequence). CDR3: CASSQFGRTGETQYF. DNA for the CDR3: TGTGCCAGCAGCCAATTTGGCAGGACGGGAGAGACCCAGTACTTC.

The rearrangement links TRBV7-8 to TRBJ2-7; 8 positions agree with TRBD1. Trimming removed 5 bases from V and 2 bases from J; junction bases left unmatched: 5. The CDR3 extends over 14 amino acids. CDR1 and CDR2 (germline): SGHVS, FQNEAQ. The CDR3 DNA sequence: TGTGCCAGCAGCCCGACAGGGGATACCTACGAGCAGTACTTC. It codes for CASSPTGDTYEQYF. The complete variable domain, with remaining parts taken from reference TRBV7-8 and TRBJ2-7, reads GAGVSQSPRYKVAKRGQDVALRCDPISGHVSLFWYQQALGQGPEFLTYFQNEAQLDKSGLPSDRFFAERPEGSVSTLKIQRTQQEDSAVYLCASSPTGDTYEQYFGPGTRLTVT.

This clonotype occurred a few times. V usage is TRBV3-1 and J usage is TRBJ2-3; D unclear. The CDR3 covers 12 residues. Per germline, CDR1 LGHDT and CDR2 YNNKEL (reference sequence). V was trimmed by 3 bases and J by 10 bases, leaving 11 bases between them. CDR3 residues: CASSQSTLAQYF. The CDR3 DNA reads as TGTGCCAGCAGCCAGTCTACTCTGGCGCAGTATTTT.

Ten or more counts support this clonotype. This chain connects TRBV12-3 or TRBV12-4 to TRBJ1-2; no clear D gene. CDR3 length equals 15 residues. V lost 5 bases, J lost 5 bases, and 18 bases lay in between. CDR3 in DNA: TGTGCCAGCAGTCCTTCCGACGGACCCAGATATGGCTACACCTTC. Translation gives CASSPSDGPRYGYTF.

This rearrangement joins TRBV3-1 to TRBJ2-2; D possibly corresponds to TRBD1 (8 bases). The CDR3 extends over 15 amino acids. V was shortened by 4 bases and J by 4 bases, with 13 bases between the two germline ends. The germline V gene encodes CDR1 LGHDT and CDR2 YNNKEL (reference sequence). This CDR3 reads CASSPQGGFTGELFF. The CDR3 DNA sequence: TGTGCCAGCAGCCCACAGGGGGGGTTCACCGGGGAGCTGTTTTTT.

Here the CDR3 reads CSARDRGRLNYEQYF. CDR3 bases: TGCAGTGCTAGAGATCGGGGTAGGCTCAACTACGAGCAGTACTTC. V and J are TRBV20-1 and TRBJ2-7, with D tentatively TRBD2 (5 bases). Per germline, CDR1 DFQATT and CDR2 SNEGSKA (reference sequence). V lost 0 bases and J 3 bases, leaving 15 bases between the germline ends. This CDR3 comprises 15 residues.

This clonotype occurred a few times. V and J are TRBV5-1 and TRBJ2-3, with TRBD2 matching over 11 bases. From germline, CDR1 is SGHRS and CDR2 YFSETQ. The CDR3 consists of 16 residues. The trim removed 4 bases at V and 3 bases at J, leaving 7 bases unmatched. CDR3 protein: CASSTSSGRLTDTQYF. The CDR3, as DNA: TGCGCCAGCAGCACCTCTAGCGGGAGGTTGACAGATACGCAGTATTTT.

This clonotype was recorded once. The chain has TRBV5-1 and TRBJ2-7, with 8 bases fitting TRBD2. The germline gives CDR1 SGHRS, CDR2 YFSETQ. The V and J ends lost 0 bases and 5 bases, in that order; junction bases with no gene match: 7. The CDR3 is 15 amino acids. The CDR3 spells CASSLASGSSHEQYF. CDR3 in DNA: TGCGCCAGCAGCTTGGCGAGCGGGAGTAGCCACGAGCAGTACTTC.

The V and J genes are TRBV7-9 and TRBJ1-1; D is ambiguous. CDR1 SEHNR and CDR2 FQNEAQ come from the germline V gene (reference sequence). The V and J ends lost 4 bases and 7 bases respectively, with 16 bases between them. The CDR3 loop spans 14 amino acids. The CDR3 region is CASSYPNGGVEAFF. The CDR3 DNA reads as TGTGCCAGCAGCTACCCCAACGGTGGAGTTGAAGCTTTCTTT.

This clonotype was seen many times. The rearrangement links TRBV12-3 or TRBV12-4 to TRBJ1-1; no firm D call. This CDR3 comprises 10 residues. The V and J ends lost 1 base and 10 bases respectively, with 4 bases between them. The CDR3 sequence is CASSLGLAFF. The CDR3 bases are TGTGCCAGCAGTTTAGGTTTAGCTTTCTTT.

The V gene is TRBV19, the J gene TRBJ2-1; D is uncertain. Germline lookup yields CDR1 LNHDA and CDR2 SQIVND (reference sequence). CDR3 length: 14 amino acids. Trimming took off 4 bases at V and 9 bases at J, with 16 bases between the two ends. The CDR3 protein is CASSTPLSDGEQFF. The CDR3 nucleotides read TGTGCCAGTAGTACCCCTCTGAGCGACGGTGAGCAGTTCTTC.